The source of this TCR beta chain is a study of cytomegalovirus exposure and HLA in healthy donors. This CDR3 contains 13 residues. Germline V gene data show CDR1 as SGHAT and CDR2 as FQNNGV. The junction had 1 base not matched to a gene; V was cut back by 3 bases and J by 8 bases. The PCR used 60 Vbeta and 13 Jbeta primers. Using immunoSEQ multiplex PCR, the repertoire was profiled, and TCRdb retains in-frame clones only, with some absent. The sample records about 280,000 clones, 85% to 90% being singletons. The clonotype comes from a woman aged 18-35 years in good health and CMV-seronegative. The sequenced material came from PBMCs. This chain joins TRBV11-2 and TRBJ1-6; 7 nucleotides agree with TRBD1. The CDR3 nucleotides are TGTGCCAGCAGCTTGACAGGGTATTCACCCCTCCACTTT. Its protein product is CASSLTGYSPLHF.